These 17 T cell receptor beta chains share one sample of origin, sequenced in a study of technical replicates of blood from several donors. Using immunoSEQ multiplex PCR, the repertoire was profiled, and TCRdb retains in-frame clones only, with some absent. The sample yields about 48,000 clones, more than 85% seen once. What was sequenced was PBMCs. The receptor set was obtained from a human donor in good health. Some clones in this sample may be carry-over from other donors' samples.

V usage is TRBV4-1 and J usage is TRBJ1-1; TRBD1 might be the D (6 bases). Germline CDR1 reads MGHRA; CDR2 reads YSYEKL. This CDR3 is built from 15 residues. The ends were cut back, 5 bases at V and 0 bases at J, with 13 bases in the middle. CDR3 sequence (DNA): TGCGCCAGCAGCTACAACAGGGAAATGAACACTGAAGCTTTCTTT. Translating it yields CASSYNREMNTEAFF.

V and J are TRBV5-1 and TRBJ2-3, with D possibly matching TRBD2 (6 bases). Between the trimmed V and J ends, which lost 1 base and 1 base, there was a span of 13 bases. The CDR3 covers 16 residues. Germline V CDR1 and CDR2: SGHRS, YFSETQ. The CDR3 nucleotides are TGCGCCAGCAGCTTGACTGTTCCGGGGGGCACAGATACGCAGTATTTT. It is translated as CASSLTVPGGTDTQYF.

The chain has TRBV5-1 and TRBJ2-2; 9 positions agree with TRBD1. Germline V CDR1 and CDR2: SGHRS, YFSETQ. The CDR3 has 16 residues. Trimming cost V 6 bases and J 6 bases; bases outside gene matches: 12. The CDR3 region is CASIQTGTGISGELFF. For the CDR3, the DNA is TGCGCCAGCATCCAGACTGGGACAGGGATTTCCGGGGAGCTGTTTTTT. The variable domain in full, completed from reference TRBV5-1 and TRBJ2-2, reads KAGVTQTPRYLIKTRGQQVTLSCSPISGHRSVSWYQQTPGQGLQFLFEYFSETQRNKGNFPGRFSGRQFSNSRSEMNVSTLELGDSALYLCASIQTGTGISGELFFGEGSRLTVL.

This clone was observed a handful of times. The chain joins TRBV29-1 to TRBJ2-7, with D possibly being TRBD1 (5 bases). Between the trimmed V and J ends, which lost 6 bases and 1 base, there was a span of 10 bases. This CDR3 has 12 residues. The germline CDR1 and CDR2 sequences are SQVTM and ANQGSEA. CDR3 in DNA: TGCAGCGTAAAAGGGGCGTCCTACGAGCAGTACTTC. This sequence encodes CSVKGASYEQYF.

V usage is TRBV18 and J usage is TRBJ2-1; D is perhaps TRBD2 (5 bases). CDR1 and CDR2 (germline): KGHSH, LQKENI. The CDR3 extends over 16 amino acids. V dropped 4 bases and J dropped 7 bases, with 20 bases sitting between them. The CDR3 nucleotides are TGTGCCAGCTCACTTCCGGGATCAGCGTGGGCGAATGAGCAGTTCTTC. It codes for CASSLPGSAWANEQFF.

With respect to this clone: An end of the junction differs from the germline gene, which may be a read error. V gene TRBV29-1 combines with J gene TRBJ2-1, with no clear D. The CDR3 totals 11 residues. Germline CDR1 is SQVTM and CDR2 is ANQGSEA. The CDR3 bases are TGCAGCGTTGAAACCTACAGTGAGCAGTTCTTC. Protein sequence: CSVETYSEQFF.

The chain joins TRBV7-2 to TRBJ1-2; 7 positions agree with TRBD1. The CDR3 loop spans 12 amino acids. CDR1 SGHTA and CDR2 FQGNSA come from the germline V gene. The ends lost 7 bases at V and 7 bases at J; junction bases unmatched: 6. The CDR3 sequence is CASTVQGSGYTF. CDR3 DNA: TGTGCCAGCACCGTACAGGGGTCTGGCTACACCTTC.

The J gene is TRBJ2-1, the V gene TRBV5-4; D is unresolved. Germline CDR1 is SGHNT and CDR2 is YYREEE (reference sequence). Trimming took 5 bases from V and 4 from J, leaving 10 bases between them. The length of the CDR3 is 13 residues. The CDR3 loop reads CASSSDSYNEQFF. The CDR3, as DNA: TGTGCCAGCAGTTCAGACTCATACAATGAGCAGTTCTTC.

CDR3 region: CASSPVQGALGSYNEQFF. For the CDR3, the DNA is TGTGCCAGCAGCCCCGTTCAGGGGGCTTTGGGCTCCTACAATGAGCAGTTCTTC. This sequence joins TRBV27 and TRBJ2-1; 8 bases are a match to TRBD1. The V and J ends lost 6 bases and 0 bases, in that order; junction bases with no gene match: 13. CDR3 length equals 18 residues. Germline CDR1 is MNHEY and CDR2 is SMNVEV (reference sequence).

This chain joins TRBV9 and TRBJ1-2; 10 bases match TRBD1. Losses at the gene ends were 0 bases for V and 7 bases for J; bases not matched to a gene: 6. The CDR3 extends over 15 amino acids. Per the germline V gene, CDR1 is SGDLS and CDR2 is YYNGEE. The CDR3 sequence is CASSVGRQGAFGYTF. The CDR3 bases are TGTGCCAGCAGCGTAGGGAGACAGGGGGCTTTTGGCTACACCTTC.

The rearrangement uses TRBV19 and TRBJ2-1, with 10 bases fitting TRBD2. The junction had 2 bases not matched to a gene; V was cut back by 5 bases and J by 1 base. Looked up from germline, CDR1 is LNHDA and CDR2 is SQIVND (reference sequence). The CDR3 loop spans 15 amino acids. CDR3 region: CASSSSGSSYNEQFF. The DNA for the CDR3 is TGTGCCAGTAGTTCTAGCGGGAGTTCCTACAATGAGCAGTTCTTC.

This sequence joins TRBV30 and TRBJ2-1; TRBD1 matches at 7 bases. The CDR3 length is 12 residues. Germline V CDR1 and CDR2: GTSNPN, SVGIG (reference sequence). Trimming took 0 bases from V and 7 from J; bases not matched to a gene: 0. CDR3 nucleotide sequence: TGTGCCTGGAGTGTACAGGGGAATGAGCAGTTCTTC. Amino acids: CAWSVQGNEQFF. Full variable domain (rest looked up from reference TRBV30 and TRBJ2-1): SQTIHQWPATLVQPVGSPLSLECTVEGTSNPNLYWYRQAAGRGLQLLFYSVGIGQISSEVPQNLSASRPQDRQFILSSKKLLLSDSGFYLCAWSVQGNEQFFGPGTRLTVL.

The V call is TRBV4-3, the J call TRBJ1-2; no definite D call. The CDR3 is 17 residues long. V lost 1 base to trimming and J lost 5 bases, with 20 bases between them. Germline values: CDR1 LGHNA, CDR2 YSLEER. This chain's CDR3 is CASSQVYMRERFYGYTF. CDR3 nucleotide sequence: TGCGCCAGCAGCCAAGTGTATATGCGAGAGAGATTTTATGGCTACACCTTC.

V and J are TRBV5-6 and TRBJ2-7, with unresolved D. The V gene lost 4 bases and the J gene lost 3 bases, with 11 bases spanning the gap. Looked up from germline, CDR1 is SGHDT and CDR2 is YYEEEE. The CDR3 is made up of 13 amino acids. CDR3 DNA sequence: TGTGCCAGCAGCCCGCGGCAACTCTACGAGCAGTACTTC. As protein: CASSPRQLYEQYF.

This clone came up a few times. J is TRBJ1-2 and V is TRBV7-9; no clear D gene. V lost 6 bases and J 6 bases, leaving 14 bases between the germline ends. CDR1 and CDR2 from the germline V gene are SEHNR and FQNEAQ (reference sequence). This CDR3 is 13 amino acids long. The CDR3 nucleotides read TGTGCCAGCAGTTCCCCTCGGGGTAATGGCTACACCTTC. It yields the protein CASSSPRGNGYTF. Variable domain in full (rest from reference TRBV7-9 and TRBJ1-2): DTGVSQNPRHKITKRGQNVTFRCDPISEHNRLYWYRQTLGQGPEFLTYFQNEAQLEKSRLLSDRFSAERPKGSFSTLEIQRTEQGDSAMYLCASSSPRGNGYTFGSGTRLTVV.

This chain connects TRBV19 to TRBJ2-5; D gene ambiguous. CDR3 length: 13 residues. The V end lost 5 bases, the J end lost 4 bases, and 11 bases lay between the germline ends. Germline V gene lookup returns CDR1 LNHDA and CDR2 SQIVND (reference sequence). CDR3 DNA sequence: TGTGCCAGTAGTCCGTCTGGGCCAGAGACCCAGTACTTC. Protein: CASSPSGPETQYF.

The J gene is TRBJ1-1, the V gene TRBV9; 7 bases align to TRBD1. With V trimmed by 2 bases and J by 3 bases, 7 bases remained unmatched. Germline V gene lookup returns CDR1 SGDLS and CDR2 YYNGEE. CDR3 size: 15 residues. This CDR3 is CASSVSGGSDTEAFF. CDR3 bases: TGTGCCAGCAGCGTGTCAGGGGGATCTGACACTGAAGCTTTCTTT.